The present TCR beta chain was sequenced within a study of tumor-infiltrating lymphocytes in localized non-small cell lung cancer. For the study at large: Several tumor histologies, both smoking statuses, and some post-neoadjuvant chemotherapy samples were included. From each patient, both tumor and uninvolved lung, non-adjacent to tumor, were sampled.

Measured with immunoSEQ multiplex PCR; TCRdb has only the in-frame clones, and not every one. The table has around 16,000 clones, around three quarters seen once. This clone has a handful of counts. Its antigen remains unknown. Overall study findings and caveats: IM1 and IM2 tumors showed no difference in T-cell fraction. Tumor T-cell fraction was not associated with recurrence-free survival.

The origin of this receptor is a human donor with non-small cell lung cancer. The material sequenced was lung tumor tissue.

CDR3 sequence: CAWSGGNTEAFF. In nucleotides, the CDR3 is TGTGCCTGGAGTGGGGGGAACACTGAAGCTTTCTTT. The chain is built from TRBV30 and TRBJ1-1; D is uncertain. V was trimmed by 1 base and J by 1 base, leaving 4 bases between them. There are 12 residues in the CDR3. Germline V lookup: CDR1 GTSNPN, CDR2 SVGIG (reference sequence).